The 21 T cell receptor beta chains below come from one sample, sequenced in a study of cytomegalovirus exposure and HLA in healthy donors. Primers included in the PCR were 60 Vbeta and 13 Jbeta primers. This table comes from immunoSEQ multiplex PCR, and its TCRdb copy is limited to in-frame clones, with some not included. Of fewer than 90,000 clones in the sample, about 77% were seen once. Sequencing was performed on PBMCs. Source of these receptors: a male donor in good health and CMV-seropositive.

CDR3 region: CASSLDRGHDGAFF. The CDR3 DNA follows: TGTGCCAGCAGCTTAGATAGGGGGCATGATGGAGCTTTCTTT. The chain carries TRBV7-6 and TRBJ1-1, with TRBD1 matching over 7 bases. The CDR3 length is 14 residues. Trimming took 1 base from V and 10 from J; bases not matched to a gene: 9. The germline gives CDR1 SGHVS, CDR2 FNYEAQ.

This clone was picked up a small number of times. The chain joins TRBV6-5 to TRBJ1-1; a possible D gene is TRBD1 (6 bases). The CDR3 sequence is 15 residues long. Germline CDR1 and CDR2: MNHEY and SVGAGI. V gave up 4 bases and J gave up 2 bases, with 14 bases separating them. Here the CDR3 reads CASSSGGGQNTEAFF. The CDR3 coding sequence is TGTGCCAGCAGTTCTGGCGGGGGCCAAAACACTGAAGCTTTCTTT.

This chain connects TRBV6-6 to TRBJ2-2, with TRBD1 as a possible D gene (5 bases). The V gene lost 7 bases and the J gene lost 4 bases, with 16 bases spanning the gap. This CDR3 has 15 residues. Germline V gene data show CDR1 as MNHNY and CDR2 as SVGAGI (reference sequence). CDR3 residues: CASTTRAGITGELFF. CDR3 DNA sequence: TGTGCCAGCACCACCAGGGCAGGGATCACCGGGGAGCTGTTTTTT.

The chain carries TRBV29-1 and TRBJ2-4, with TRBD1 identical over 7 bases. The germline V gene encodes CDR1 SQVTM and CDR2 ANQGSEA. Trimming at V came to 7 bases and at J to 7 bases, leaving 10 bases not matched to a gene. The CDR3 length is 13 residues. The CDR3 sequence: CSGQGGDGNIQYF. CDR3 nucleotides: TGCAGCGGGCAAGGGGGCGACGGGAACATTCAGTACTTC.

This clone was picked up one time. The chain couples TRBV30 to TRBJ2-3, with a possible D match to TRBD2 (6 bases). V gave up 2 bases and J gave up 3 bases, with 15 bases separating them. The CDR3 covers 15 residues. Germline CDR1 and CDR2: GTSNPN and SVGIG (reference sequence). The chain's CDR3 is CAWSPGSGLTDTQYF. In DNA, the CDR3 is TGTGCCTGGAGTCCCGGGAGTGGATTAACAGATACGCAGTATTTT.

The J gene is TRBJ2-7, the V gene TRBV18; D gene unclear. Germline-derived CDR1 and CDR2 are KGHSH and LQKENI. With 3 bases removed from V and 2 bases from J, the gap between germline ends came to 11 bases. The CDR3 length is 14 residues. This CDR3 is CASSPSQMTYEQYF. The CDR3 DNA sequence: TGTGCCAGCTCACCGTCGCAGATGACCTACGAGCAGTACTTC. Full variable domain (missing parts from reference TRBV18 and TRBJ2-7): NAGVMQNPRHLVRRRGQEARLRCSPMKGHSHVYWYRQLPEEGLKFMVYLQKENIIDESGMPKERFSAEFPKEGPSILRIQQVVRGDSAAYFCASSPSQMTYEQYFGPGTRLTVT.

V usage is TRBV11-1 and J usage is TRBJ2-7, with TRBD2 matching 14 bases. The CDR3 runs 13 residues. J was trimmed by 4 bases and V by 8 bases; bases with no gene match: 1. In germline, CDR1 is SGHAT, CDR2 FQDESV (reference sequence). The CDR3 protein is CASGTSGSYEQYF. The CDR3 nucleotides read TGTGCCAGCGGGACTAGCGGGAGTTACGAGCAGTACTTC.

The chain uses TRBV9 and TRBJ2-5; 8 nucleotides align to TRBD1. This CDR3 contains 15 residues. V lost 3 bases and J lost 5; bases outside the gene matches: 9. Per the germline V gene, CDR1 is SGDLS and CDR2 is YYNGEE. The CDR3 sequence is CASSASRGPWETQYF. The CDR3 bases are TGTGCCAGCAGCGCATCCAGGGGGCCGTGGGAGACCCAGTACTTC.

CDR3 coding DNA: TGCGCCAGCAGTCAAACCGCCCGGGACAGTGGTGTCGGCTCCTACAATGAGCAGTTCTTC. Translated: CASSQTARDSGVGSYNEQFF. V is TRBV23-1 and J is TRBJ2-1; 7 nucleotides match TRBD1. TRBV23-1 carries the ORF label, with uncertain function. This CDR3 is 20 amino acids long. Germline trimming cut 2 bases from V and 0 bases from J; bases unmatched to any gene: 16.

As DNA, the CDR3 is TGTGCCACCAGCCCTCCTGGGAGGGCCACCGGGGAGCTGTTTTTT. It encodes CATSPPGRATGELFF. The genes are TRBV27 and TRBJ2-2, with 7 bases lining up with TRBD2. This CDR3 has 15 amino acids. Germline trimming cut 10 bases from V and 4 bases from J; bases unmatched to any gene: 12. In germline, CDR1 is MNHEY, CDR2 SMNVEV (reference sequence).

The chain combines TRBV5-6 with TRBJ1-4, with D unresolved. The CDR3 runs to 14 residues. The germline V gene encodes CDR1 SGHDT and CDR2 YYEEEE. Deletions cut 1 base from V and 8 bases from J, with 12 bases between. The CDR3 DNA is TGTGCCAGCAGCTTGTACGGGGTGAGCGAAAAACTGTTTTTT. As protein: CASSLYGVSEKLFF.

This clone came up a few times. The V gene is TRBV21-1, the J gene TRBJ2-1; the table's D call of TRBD1 was not tested on the DNA. TRBV21-1 is annotated as a pseudogene. The CDR3 totals 17 residues. The CDR3 spells CASSKGDRAGPYNEQFF. As DNA, the CDR3 is TGTGCCAGCAGCAAAGGGGACAGGGCCGGACCATACAATGAGCAGTTCTTC.

The rearrangement uses TRBV29-1 and TRBJ2-5; TRBD2 might be the D (6 bases). The V and J ends lost 5 bases and 6 bases respectively, with 16 bases between them. The V gene's germline CDR1 is SQVTM and CDR2 ANQGSEA. This CDR3 spans 13 amino acids. The DNA for the CDR3 is TGCAGCGTTCGGCAGGAGGGTAGGCAGACCCAGTACTTC. It specifies CSVRQEGRQTQYF.

The rearrangement links TRBV5-6 to TRBJ1-2, with TRBD1 as a possible D gene (5 bases). The CDR3 extends over 13 amino acids. Trimming left V 5 bases short and J 3 bases short, with 11 bases between. Germline loops: CDR1 SGHDT, CDR2 YYEEEE. This CDR3 reads CASSQQDDYGYTF. In nucleotides, the CDR3 is TGTGCCAGCAGTCAACAGGACGACTATGGCTACACCTTC.

The CDR3, as DNA: TGTGCCAGCTCACAGGGACTAGCGGGAGTTAATGAGCAGTTCTTC. Its protein product is CASSQGLAGVNEQFF. The chain joins TRBV18 to TRBJ2-1, with 14 bases aligning to TRBD2. The CDR3 contains 15 residues. Germline CDR1 reads KGHSH; CDR2 reads LQKENI. V lost 4 bases, J lost 7 bases, and 3 bases stayed unmatched.

This clone has only one observation. V and J are TRBV25-1 and TRBJ1-6; D is possibly TRBD1 (5 bases). The V gene's germline CDR1 is MGHDK and CDR2 SYGVNS. This CDR3 is 16 amino acids long. Trimming removed 6 bases at V and 0 bases at J, with 12 bases between. The CDR3 protein is CASRGTQSSYNSPLHF. The CDR3 region has the DNA TGTGCCAGCAGGGGGACTCAGAGCTCCTATAATTCACCCCTCCACTTT.

This chain connects TRBV18 to TRBJ2-1, with D perhaps matching TRBD2 (5 bases). Trimming took 4 bases from V and 8 from J, leaving 12 bases between them. The CDR3 has 13 residues. CDR1 is KGHSH and CDR2 is LQKENI in the germline V gene. The CDR3 spells CASSLLAVDEQFF. CDR3 sequence (DNA): TGTGCCAGCTCACTGCTAGCAGTGGATGAGCAGTTCTTC.

The CDR3 DNA reads TGTGCCAGCAGCAAGCCACTAGTCTACGAGCAGTACTTC. Its protein product is CASSKPLVYEQYF. The chain carries TRBV7-9 and TRBJ2-7, with a tentative D call TRBD2 (5 bases). Looked up from germline, CDR1 is SEHNR and CDR2 is FQNEAQ (reference sequence). Trimming cost V 5 bases and J 3 bases, with 11 bases left between them. This CDR3 is built from 13 residues.

The chain joins TRBV6-1 to TRBJ1-2, with a weak D call TRBD1 (5 bases). Between the trimmed V and J ends, which lost 5 bases and 3 bases, there was a span of 13 bases. CDR1 MNHNS and CDR2 SASEGT come from the germline V gene. CDR3 length equals 14 residues. The CDR3 bases are TGTGCCAGCAGTACCGCGGGGGGAGACTATGGCTACACCTTC. It is translated as CASSTAGGDYGYTF.

The V and J genes are TRBV28 and TRBJ1-2, with D unclear. CDR3 length equals 14 residues. Trimming shortened V by 8 bases and J by 2 bases, and 15 bases separated the two germline ends. CDR1 is MDHEN, CDR2 SYDVKM, per germline. This CDR3 is CASLLAGDNYGYTF. The CDR3 DNA sequence: TGTGCCAGCTTGCTTGCGGGCGACAACTATGGCTACACCTTC.

V is TRBV7-2 and J is TRBJ1-4; D might be TRBD1 (5 bases). The ends were cut back, 6 bases at V and 7 bases at J, with 18 bases in the middle. This CDR3 is 15 amino acids long. Germline CDR1 is SGHTA and CDR2 is FQGNSA. The CDR3 sequence: CASSSNRPPGEKLFF. The CDR3 DNA reads TGTGCCAGCAGTTCTAACAGGCCTCCTGGTGAAAAACTGTTTTTT.